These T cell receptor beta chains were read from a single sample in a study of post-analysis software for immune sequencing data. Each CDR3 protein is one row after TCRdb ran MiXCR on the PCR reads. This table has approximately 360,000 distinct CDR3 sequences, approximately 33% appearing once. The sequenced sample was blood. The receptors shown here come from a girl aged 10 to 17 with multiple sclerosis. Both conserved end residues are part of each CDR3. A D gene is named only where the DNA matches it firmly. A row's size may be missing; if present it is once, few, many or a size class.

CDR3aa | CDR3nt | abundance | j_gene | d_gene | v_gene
CSDWTSNTGELFF | TGCAGTGATTGGACATCGAACACCGGGGAGCTGTTTTTT | - | TRBJ2-2 | - | TRBV20-1
CASSLSTGHYGYTF | TGCGCCAGCAGCTTGTCAACGGGACACTATGGCTACACCTTC | few | TRBJ1-2 | - | TRBV5-1
CASSLTEAAGANVLTF | TGTGCCAGCAGTTTAACGGAAGCGGCTGGGGCCAACGTCCTGACTTTC | - | TRBJ2-6 | - | TRBV27
CASSLTPFVTGELFF | TGCGCCAGCAGCCTTACACCCTTTGTCACCGGGGAGCTGTTTTTT | - | TRBJ2-2 | - | TRBV5-1
CASSRRGADTDTEYF | TGTGCCAGCAGTCGTCGGGGGGCGGACACAGATACGGAGTATTTT | - | TRBJ2-3 | - | TRBV12-3/TRBV12-4
CASRPGLAGDTQYF | TGCGCCAGCAGGCCGGGACTAGCGGGGGATACGCAGTATTTT | - | TRBJ2-3 | TRBD2 | TRBV5-1
CASSQGTGVGTDGYTF | TGCGCCAGCAGCCAAGGAACCGGGGTGGGGACGGATGGCTACACCTTC | few | TRBJ1-2 | - | TRBV4-1
CASSPWTDTQYF | TGTGCCAGCAGTCCGTGGACAGATACGCAGTATTTT | - | TRBJ2-3 | - | TRBV12-3/TRBV12-4
CASSLFFEAFF | TGTGCCAGCAGTCTCTTTTTTGAAGCTTTCTTT | - | TRBJ1-1 | - | TRBV6-2/TRBV6-3
CASSFLQVNTNQPQHF | TGTGCCAGCAGTTTCCTACAGGTGAATACCAATCAGCCCCAGCATTTT | - | TRBJ1-5 | - | TRBV28
CASSTTGDEDYYGYTF | TGTGCCAGCAGCACGACAGGGGATGAGGACTACTATGGCTACACCTTC | - | TRBJ1-2 | TRBD1 | TRBV5-6
CSVEDSFAHEQYF | TGCAGCGTTGAAGACAGTTTTGCCCACGAGCAGTACTTC | - | TRBJ2-7 | - | TRBV29-1
CASGAQGNGYTF | TGCGCCAGCGGGGCCCAGGGAAATGGCTACACCTTC | - | TRBJ1-2 | - | TRBV5-1
CASSRLAGDPYNEQFF | TGTGCCAGCAGCAGACTAGCGGGGGACCCCTACAATGAGCAGTTCTTC | - | TRBJ2-1 | TRBD2 | TRBV6-4
CASSLDGGQGEAFF | TGTGCCAGCAGTTTAGATGGGGGACAGGGGGAAGCTTTCTTT | - | TRBJ1-1 | TRBD1 | TRBV12-3/TRBV12-4
CASSQTFLTGGSEKLFF | TGCGCCAGCAGCCAAACCTTCTTGACAGGGGGCTCTGAAAAACTGTTTTTT | few | TRBJ1-4 | TRBD1 | TRBV4-1
CASSHPLPSTDTQYF | TGTGCCAGCAGCCACCCACTCCCTAGCACAGATACGCAGTATTTT | few | TRBJ2-3 | - | TRBV7-3
CASSSTPRKHEQYF | TGTGCCAGCAGCTCGACTCCTAGGAAGCACGAGCAGTACTTC | - | TRBJ2-7 | - | TRBV7-9
CASSFTGGDTEAFF | TGCGCCAGCAGCTTTACAGGGGGGGACACTGAAGCTTTCTTT | few | TRBJ1-1 | TRBD1 | TRBV5-1
CASSHLRGGNTGELFF | TGCGCCAGCAGCCACCTTAGGGGGGGGAACACCGGGGAGCTGTTTTTT | - | TRBJ2-2 | - | TRBV4-1
CASSLTLAGSNEQFF | TGTGCCAGCAGCTTAACCCTAGCGGGGTCCAATGAGCAGTTCTTC | - | TRBJ2-1 | TRBD2 | TRBV7-2
CASSYTSGGPSYEQYF | TGTGCCAGCAGTTATACTAGCGGGGGGCCCTCCTACGAGCAGTACTTC | - | TRBJ2-7 | TRBD2 | TRBV28
CSARPGGAYEQYF | TGCAGTGCTAGACCCGGAGGGGCCTACGAGCAGTACTTC | - | TRBJ2-7 | - | TRBV20-1
CASSSPGGRDTEAFF | TGTGCCAGCAGTTCCCCTGGGGGGCGGGACACTGAAGCTTTCTTT | - | TRBJ1-1 | - | TRBV28
CASSLGRGTRVQETQYF | TGTGCCAGCAGCTTAGGGCGCGGGACTAGGGTACAAGAGACCCAGTACTTC | - | TRBJ2-5 | TRBD2 | TRBV7-8
CASSEDPGNYEQYF | TGTGCCAGCAGCGAAGACCCAGGGAACTACGAGCAGTACTTC | - | TRBJ2-7 | - | TRBV7-8
CASSYDRGGGYTF | TGTGCCAGCAGCTACGACAGGGGTGGTGGCTACACCTTC | - | TRBJ1-2 | TRBD1 | TRBV7-2